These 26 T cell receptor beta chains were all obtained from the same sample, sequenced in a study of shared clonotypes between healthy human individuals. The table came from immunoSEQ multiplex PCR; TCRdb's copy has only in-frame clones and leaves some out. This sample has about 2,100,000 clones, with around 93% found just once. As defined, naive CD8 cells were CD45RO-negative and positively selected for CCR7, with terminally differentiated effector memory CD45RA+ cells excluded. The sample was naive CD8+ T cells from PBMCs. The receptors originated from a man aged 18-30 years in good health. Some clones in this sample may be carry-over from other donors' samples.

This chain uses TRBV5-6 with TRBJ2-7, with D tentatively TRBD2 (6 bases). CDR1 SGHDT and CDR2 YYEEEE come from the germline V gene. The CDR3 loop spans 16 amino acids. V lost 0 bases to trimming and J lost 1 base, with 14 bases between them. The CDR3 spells CASSLAGGVQSYEQYF. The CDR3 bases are TGTGCCAGCAGCTTGGCCGGGGGAGTACAATCCTACGAGCAGTACTTC.

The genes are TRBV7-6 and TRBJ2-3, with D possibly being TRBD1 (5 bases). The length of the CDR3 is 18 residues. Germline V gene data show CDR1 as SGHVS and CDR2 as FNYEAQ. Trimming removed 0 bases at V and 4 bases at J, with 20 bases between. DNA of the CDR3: TGTGCCAGCAGCTTAGCACCAGGGCCCCAGCCCGATCCAGATACGCAGTATTTT. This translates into CASSLAPGPQPDPDTQYF.

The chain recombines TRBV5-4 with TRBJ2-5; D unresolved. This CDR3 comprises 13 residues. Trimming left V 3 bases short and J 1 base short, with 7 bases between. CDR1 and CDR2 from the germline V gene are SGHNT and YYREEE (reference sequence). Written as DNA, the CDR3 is TGTGCCAGCAGCTCCGGGTCCCAAGAGACCCAGTACTTC. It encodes CASSSGSQETQYF.

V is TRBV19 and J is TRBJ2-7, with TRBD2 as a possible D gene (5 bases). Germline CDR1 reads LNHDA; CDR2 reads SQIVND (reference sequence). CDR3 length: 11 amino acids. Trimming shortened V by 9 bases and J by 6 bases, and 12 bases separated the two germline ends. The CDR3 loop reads CARGPGFEQYF. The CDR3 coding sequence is TGTGCCAGGGGTCCGGGGTTCGAGCAGTACTTC.

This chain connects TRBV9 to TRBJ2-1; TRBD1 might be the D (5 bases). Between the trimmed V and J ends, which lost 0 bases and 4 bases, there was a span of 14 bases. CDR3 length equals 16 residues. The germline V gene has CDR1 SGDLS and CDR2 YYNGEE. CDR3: CASSVVESQGYNEQFF. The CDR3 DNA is TGTGCCAGCAGCGTAGTTGAGAGTCAGGGATACAATGAGCAGTTCTTC.

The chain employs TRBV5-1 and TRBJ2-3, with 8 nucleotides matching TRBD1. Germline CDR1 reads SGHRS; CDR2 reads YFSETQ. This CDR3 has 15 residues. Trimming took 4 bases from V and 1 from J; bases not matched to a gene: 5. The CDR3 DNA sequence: TGCGCCAGCAGCGTCGGACAGGGTGGCACAGATACGCAGTATTTT. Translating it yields CASSVGQGGTDTQYF.

The CDR3 loop is CASTITRGRQPQHF. The CDR3 DNA follows: TGTGCCAGCACCATCACCAGGGGGAGACAGCCCCAGCATTTT. The chain combines TRBV28 with TRBJ1-5; 7 bases fit TRBD1. This CDR3 has 14 amino acids. Trimming took 7 bases from V and 7 from J; bases not matched to a gene: 10. Germline loops: CDR1 MDHEN, CDR2 SYDVKM.

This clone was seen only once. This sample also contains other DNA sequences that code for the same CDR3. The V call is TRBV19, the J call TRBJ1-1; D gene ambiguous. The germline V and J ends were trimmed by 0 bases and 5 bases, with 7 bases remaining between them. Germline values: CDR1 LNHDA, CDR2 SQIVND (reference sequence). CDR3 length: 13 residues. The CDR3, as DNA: TGTGCCAGTAGTATAGATCAGGAAACTGAAGCTTTCTTT. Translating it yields CASSIDQETEAFF.

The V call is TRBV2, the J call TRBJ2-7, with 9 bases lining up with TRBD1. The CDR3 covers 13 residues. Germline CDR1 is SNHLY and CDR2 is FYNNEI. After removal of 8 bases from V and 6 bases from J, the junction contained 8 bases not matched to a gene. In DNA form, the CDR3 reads TGTGCCAGCGGGGACAGGGTATACCCCGAGCAGTACTTC. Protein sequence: CASGDRVYPEQYF.

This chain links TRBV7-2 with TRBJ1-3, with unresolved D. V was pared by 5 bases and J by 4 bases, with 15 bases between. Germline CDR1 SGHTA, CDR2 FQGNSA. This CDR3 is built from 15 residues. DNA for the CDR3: TGTGCCAGCAGCCTTAACGGGCGTGGAGGAAACACCATATATTTT. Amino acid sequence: CASSLNGRGGNTIYF.

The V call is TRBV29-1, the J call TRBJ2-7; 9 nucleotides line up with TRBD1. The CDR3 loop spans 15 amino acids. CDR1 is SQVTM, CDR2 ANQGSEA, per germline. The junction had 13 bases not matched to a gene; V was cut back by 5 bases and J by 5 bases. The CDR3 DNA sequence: TGCAGCGTTCCGGCCGCCGGGACAGGGTTAAACGAGCAGTACTTC. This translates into CSVPAAGTGLNEQYF.

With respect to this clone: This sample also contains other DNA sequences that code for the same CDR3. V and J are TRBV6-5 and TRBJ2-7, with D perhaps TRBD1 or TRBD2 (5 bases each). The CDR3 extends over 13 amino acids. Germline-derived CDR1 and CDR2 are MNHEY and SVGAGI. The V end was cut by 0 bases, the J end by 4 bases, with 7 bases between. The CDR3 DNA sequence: TGTGCCAGCAGTTACTCGGGGGATTACGAGCAGTACTTC. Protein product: CASSYSGDYEQYF.

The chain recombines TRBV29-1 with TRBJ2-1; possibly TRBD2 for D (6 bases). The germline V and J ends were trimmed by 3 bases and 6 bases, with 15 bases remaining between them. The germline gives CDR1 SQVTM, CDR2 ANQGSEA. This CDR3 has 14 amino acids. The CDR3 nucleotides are TGCAGCGTTGAGGAGGGAGTAGGTTTCAATGAGCAGTTCTTC. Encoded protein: CSVEEGVGFNEQFF.

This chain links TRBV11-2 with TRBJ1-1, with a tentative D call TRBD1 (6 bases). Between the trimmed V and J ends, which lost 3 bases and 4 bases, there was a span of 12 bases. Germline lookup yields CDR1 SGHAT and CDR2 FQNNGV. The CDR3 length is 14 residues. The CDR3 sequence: CASSLTGTPTEAFF. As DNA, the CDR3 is TGTGCCAGCAGCTTGACCGGGACACCCACTGAAGCTTTCTTT.

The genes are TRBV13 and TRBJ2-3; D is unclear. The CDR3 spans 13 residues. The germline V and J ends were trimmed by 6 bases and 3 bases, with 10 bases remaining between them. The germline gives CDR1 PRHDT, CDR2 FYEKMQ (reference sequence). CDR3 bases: TGTGCCAGCAGGCTCATCGGAACAGATACGCAGTATTTT. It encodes CASRLIGTDTQYF.

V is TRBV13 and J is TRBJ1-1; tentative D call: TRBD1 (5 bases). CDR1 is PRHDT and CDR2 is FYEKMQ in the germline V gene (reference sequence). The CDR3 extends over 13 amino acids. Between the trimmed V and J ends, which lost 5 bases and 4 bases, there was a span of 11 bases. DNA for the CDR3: TGTGCCAGCAGCGTTTATGGGGGCACTGAAGCTTTCTTT. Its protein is CASSVYGGTEAFF. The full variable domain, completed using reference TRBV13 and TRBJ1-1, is AAGVIQSPRHLIKEKRETATLKCYPIPRHDTVYWYQQGPGQDPQFLISFYEKMQSDKGSIPDRFSAQQFSDYHSELNMSSLELGDSALYFCASSVYGGTEAFFGQGTRLTVV.

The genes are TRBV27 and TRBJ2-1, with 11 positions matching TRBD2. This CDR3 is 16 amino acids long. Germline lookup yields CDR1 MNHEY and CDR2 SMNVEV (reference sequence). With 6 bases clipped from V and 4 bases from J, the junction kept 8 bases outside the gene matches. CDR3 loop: CASSSQGLAAYNEQFF. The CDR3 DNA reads TGTGCCAGCAGCTCCCAGGGACTAGCGGCTTACAATGAGCAGTTCTTC.

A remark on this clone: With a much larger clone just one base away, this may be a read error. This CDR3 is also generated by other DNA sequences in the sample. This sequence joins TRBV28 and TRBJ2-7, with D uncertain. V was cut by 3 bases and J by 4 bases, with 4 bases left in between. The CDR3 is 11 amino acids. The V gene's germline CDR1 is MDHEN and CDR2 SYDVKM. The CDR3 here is CASSFSYEQYF. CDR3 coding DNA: TGTGCCAGCAGTTTTTCGTACGAGCAGTACTTC.

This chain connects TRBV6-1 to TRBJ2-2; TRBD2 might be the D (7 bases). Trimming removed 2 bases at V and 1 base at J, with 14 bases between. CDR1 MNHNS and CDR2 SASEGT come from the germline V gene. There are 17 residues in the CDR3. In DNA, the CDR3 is TGTGCCAGCAGTGAACTGCGGGGGCGGGGGAACACCGGGGAGCTGTTTTTT. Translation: CASSELRGRGNTGELFF.

The CDR3 region is CAISEKQGSGNTIYF. CDR3 nucleotide sequence: TGTGCCATCAGTGAGAAACAGGGGTCTGGAAACACCATATATTTT. The genes are TRBV10-3 and TRBJ1-3, with 7 bases matching TRBD1. With V trimmed by 2 bases and J by 1 base, 2 bases remained unmatched. Germline V gene data show CDR1 as ENHRY and CDR2 as SYGVKD. CDR3 size: 15 residues.

CDR3 DNA sequence: TGTGCCAGCAGCTTTCGAGGGGAGCAAGAGACCCAGTACTTC. Translation: CASSFRGEQETQYF. The rearrangement uses TRBV11-2 and TRBJ2-5; D assignment may be TRBD1 or TRBD2 (5 bases each). Between the trimmed V and J ends, which lost 3 bases and 2 bases, there was a span of 10 bases. CDR1 is SGHAT, CDR2 FQNNGV, per germline. The CDR3 sequence is 14 residues long.

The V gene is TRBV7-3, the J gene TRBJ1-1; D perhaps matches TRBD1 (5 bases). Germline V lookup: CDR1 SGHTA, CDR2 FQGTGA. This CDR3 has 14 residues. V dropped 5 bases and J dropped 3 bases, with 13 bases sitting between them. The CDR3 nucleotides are TGTGCCAGCAGCATCAGGGTTGGGGACACTGAAGCTTTCTTT. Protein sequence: CASSIRVGDTEAFF.

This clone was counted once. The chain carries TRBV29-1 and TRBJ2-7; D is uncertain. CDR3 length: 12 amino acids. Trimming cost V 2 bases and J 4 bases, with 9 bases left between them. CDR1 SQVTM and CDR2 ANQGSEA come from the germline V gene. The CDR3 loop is CSVELVSYEQYF. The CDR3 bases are TGCAGCGTTGAACTAGTTAGTTACGAGCAGTACTTC.

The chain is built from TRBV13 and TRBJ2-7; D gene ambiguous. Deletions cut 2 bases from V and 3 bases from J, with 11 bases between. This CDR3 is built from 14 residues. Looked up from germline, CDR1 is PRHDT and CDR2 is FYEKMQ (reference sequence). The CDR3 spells CASSLMLRDYEQYF. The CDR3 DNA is TGTGCCAGCAGCTTAATGCTAAGGGACTACGAGCAGTACTTC.

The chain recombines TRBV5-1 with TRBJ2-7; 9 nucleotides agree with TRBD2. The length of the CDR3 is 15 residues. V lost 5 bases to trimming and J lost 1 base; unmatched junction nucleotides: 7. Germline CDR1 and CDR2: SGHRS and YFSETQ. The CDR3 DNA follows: TGCGCCAGCAGTCCACTAGCGGGTAATTCCTACGAGCAGTACTTC. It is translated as CASSPLAGNSYEQYF.

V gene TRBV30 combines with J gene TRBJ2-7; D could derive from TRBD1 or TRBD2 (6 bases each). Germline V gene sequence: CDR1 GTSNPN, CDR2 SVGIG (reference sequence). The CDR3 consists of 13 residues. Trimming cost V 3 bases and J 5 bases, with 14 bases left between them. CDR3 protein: CAWSLGGLDEQYF. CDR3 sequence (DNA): TGTGCCTGGAGCCTAGGGGGGCTGGACGAGCAGTACTTC.